What follows is one T cell receptor (beta chain) and its context. Here immunoSEQ multiplex PCR was the method, and the copy in TCRdb shows in-frame clones only, minus some. The sample records approximately 580,000 clones, about four fifths being singletons. This specimen belongs to a study of shared T cell receptors in the human thymus. This same sample was also taken into another study, of human thymus T cells.

The specimen sequenced was thymocytes. The receptor's source is a boy in the first two years of life with a congenital heart defect.

CDR3 amino acids: CASSQAGQGEVEQYF. CDR3 DNA sequence: TGTGCCAGCAGCCAGGCGGGACAGGGGGAGGTCGAGCAGTACTTC. The J gene is TRBJ2-7, the V gene TRBV7-8, with 11 bases that match TRBD1. Germline trimming cut 5 bases from V and 6 bases from J; bases unmatched to any gene: 9. This CDR3 region has 15 residues. Germline V gene data show CDR1 as SGHVS and CDR2 as FQNEAQ.